This note documents a single TCR beta chain sequence. Its recognized antigen is unknown. It has no much larger one-base neighbor in the sample; base qualities were not kept. TCRbeta CDR3 regions were amplified from genomic DNA using the immunoSEQ Assay, a bias-controlled multiplex PCR. On the study's bioinformatics: Nucleated cell counts per sample were estimated from amplification of reference gene primers within the assay. Sequence reads were collapsed and filtered to measure the absolute abundance of every unique TCRbeta CDR3 rearrangement. Productive Simpson clonality was computed per sample as the square root of Simpson's diversity index over productive rearrangements. This is the immuneACCESS table as TCRdb keeps it, with only in-frame sequences that have V and J called. A part of the clones is gone; compared with another copy, unresolved V genes explain less than half, and the rest is unexplained. V and J calls and clone size are given by that table; D and trimming were obtained from the DNA. The sample table contains approximately 220,000 clones; only one count was recorded for about 88% of them. 2.5% to 3% of the sample goes to the ten largest clones.

This sample is drawn from a study of blood T cell repertoires in COVID-19 (dated by TCRdb to 2019 to 2021). Turning to the overall study: Samples from collaborators originated in the United States, Italy and Spain and spanned both the acute and convalescent phases of COVID-19. The prospective study material was composed of cDNA or gDNA derived from T cells, B-cell-depleted T cells, or PBMCs. The dataset comprised deeply sampled blood TCRbeta repertoires from subjects exposed to, actively infected with, or recovered from COVID-19. The repertoires were made available in a free public database intended to serve as a resource for research on the immune response to SARS-CoV-2. The samples were drawn from two sources: the first 160 participants of the ongoing ImmuneRACE study, and approximately 1,300 subjects contributed by 6 global collaborators. Nearly every sample came with metadata listing a de-identified subject ID, COVID-19 status, age in years and sex. Where available, HLA class I and class II types were obtained from metadata supplied by the sample provider rather than from assay-based typing.

What the authors observed across the whole study: The quantity of clinical and demographic metadata differed by source and by participant and was supplied without curation.

CDR1 and CDR2 were assigned from the germline V gene as SNHLY and FYNNEI. V is trimmed back by 3 bases and J by 1 base, and the junction contains 8 bases that no gene match accounts for. The CDR3 contains 16 residues, cysteine and phenylalanine counted. Just CDR3 DNA is preserved here, 48 bases in frame from base 1. Participants in the prospective study were enrolled through a virtual design, were aged roughly 18 to 95 years, and lived in roughly 24 United States geographic areas. Cohort assignment in the prospective study relied on participant-reported clinical history from a screening survey and a study questionnaire. ImmuneRACE Cohort 3 recovered participants were defined by two consecutive negative NP/OP PCR tests, healthcare professional clearance, or symptom resolution. In the prospective study, whole blood, serum and a nasopharyngeal or oropharyngeal swab were collected from each participant by mobile phlebotomists. Participants in the prospective study had the option to provide additional blood draws and questionnaires over an approximately 2-month period. Before DNA extraction, blood samples from the prospective study were shipped at room temperature or frozen.

The clonotype was recovered from a woman under 40 who had recovered from COVID-19. The sequencing input was PBMCs or T cells enriched from blood (not recorded which). The sequence is built from TRBV2 and TRBJ1-1, and 7 junctional nucleotides match TRBD1. The CDR3 protein is CASSDYTGASNTEAFF. The DNA sequence is TGTGCCAGCAGTGATTATACAGGGGCTTCGAACACTGAAGCTTTCTTT.